This T cell receptor beta chain was observed in a study of patients and donors after allogeneic stem cell transplantation. V shed 5 bases and J shed 2 bases, with 13 bases lying between them. The CDR3 covers 15 residues. CDR1 SGHTA and CDR2 FQGTGA come from the germline V gene. In its sample, this clonotype was seen once. TCRdb re-analysed the RT-PCR reads in MiXCR, keeping a single row per CDR3 protein. The top ten clones hold over 6% of a sample with over 400,000 distinct CDR3 sequences, 16% of them seen once. The sequence came from a human donor who was either an allogeneic HSCT recipient or a stem cell or donor lymphocyte infusion donor (not recorded which). It is not recorded whose cells these are; they may come from a transplant donor. Material: blood, either unsorted or a sorted T cell fraction (not recorded which). This rearrangement joins TRBV7-3 to TRBJ2-1; D is possibly TRBD1 (5 bases). The CDR3 region has the DNA TGTGCCAGCAGCGCCCAGGGTCTCCCCTACAATGAGCAGTTCTTC. Translation: CASSAQGLPYNEQFF.